This T cell receptor beta chain was documented in a study of shared clonotypes between healthy human individuals. Findings and caveats of the study: Estimated clonotype richness was generally higher in naive than memory subsets. Inspection by rarefaction showed sorted-subset sequencing to be incomplete despite large depth.

Details on this clone: No antigen is known for it.

The donor population consisted of healthy HIV-negative adults with no recent acute infections or vaccinations. Sequencing was performed with immunoSEQ multiplex PCR; in TCRdb, only in-frame clones are kept and a portion is missing. Among some 650,000 clones, 97% were seen once, and the ten largest hold 0.055% to 0.07%. The V end was cut by 0 bases, the J end by 3 bases, with 6 bases between. Germline-derived CDR1 and CDR2 are LGHNA and YNFKEQ. The CDR3 loop spans 13 amino acids. The genes are TRBV4-2 and TRBJ2-7, with D unresolved. Material for sequencing was naive CD4+ T cells sorted from blood. Subset: CD45RA+ positively selected. The sequence came from a woman in her 30s in good health. The CDR3 DNA sequence: TGTGCCAGCAGCCAAGAGAGGAGCTACGAGCAGTACTTC. Its translation: CASSQERSYEQYF.